Sequencing of this T cell receptor beta chain was carried out in a study of blood T cells in healthy people across ages. Collection of ten milliliters of peripheral blood was performed for each donor. As to this clonotype: The antigen is undetermined.

Study-wide findings and caveats: Diversity was higher, and naive CD4+ cells more numerous, in long-lived donors than in aged donors.

The V gene's germline CDR1 is SGHVS and CDR2 FQNEAQ. CDR3 size: 15 residues. V dropped 7 bases and J dropped 1; count of bases not matched to a gene: 6. The authors ran a second PCR of roughly 6 to 12 cycles using a sample-barcoded 5' primer and a J-beta primer mix. A template-switch adaptor containing 12 random nucleotides labeled each cDNA molecule. TCRdb reprocessed the 5' RACE reads via MiXCR and lists one record per CDR3 protein. This table has about 1.6 million distinct CDR3 sequences, about 35% appearing once. The V call is TRBV7-8, the J call TRBJ2-1; 8 nucleotides line up with TRBD2. The sequence was collected from a woman aged 25 to 39 in good health. Input material: blood. The CDR3 region has the DNA TGTGCCAGCAACAAGCGGGAGAGATCCTACAATGAGCAGTTCTTC. Protein product: CASNKRERSYNEQFF.